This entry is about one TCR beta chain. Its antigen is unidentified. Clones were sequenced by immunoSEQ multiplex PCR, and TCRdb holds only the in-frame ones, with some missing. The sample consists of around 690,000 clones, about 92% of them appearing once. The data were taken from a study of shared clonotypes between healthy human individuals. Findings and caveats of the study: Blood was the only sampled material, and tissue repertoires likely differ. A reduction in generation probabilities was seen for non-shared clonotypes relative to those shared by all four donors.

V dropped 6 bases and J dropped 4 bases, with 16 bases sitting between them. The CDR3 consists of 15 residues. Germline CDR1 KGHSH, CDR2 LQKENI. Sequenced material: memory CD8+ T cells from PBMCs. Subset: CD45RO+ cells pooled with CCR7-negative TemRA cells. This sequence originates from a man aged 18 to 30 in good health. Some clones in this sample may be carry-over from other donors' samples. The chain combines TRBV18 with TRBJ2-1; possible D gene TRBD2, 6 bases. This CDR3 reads CASSLKGGVYNEQFF. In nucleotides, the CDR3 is TGTGCCAGCTCTCTTAAAGGAGGGGTGTACAATGAGCAGTTCTTC.